The T cell receptor (beta chain) under discussion was sequenced for a study of blood T cells in healthy people across ages (dated by TCRdb to about 2015). Regarding the research as a whole: In model experiments, template switching captured roughly one uniquely barcoded TCR beta cDNA molecule for every two T cells. The study measured age-related changes in TCR beta repertoire diversity using deep sequencing normalized with unique cDNA molecular identifiers. Donors were grouped into four age groups: young (average 16 years), middle-aged (less than 40), aged (roughly 62) and long-lived (over 80). To avoid experimental bias, donors of different ages were randomly spread across the sequencing lanes. The study analyzed two additional independent replicas of 1 million unique cDNA reads from the same blood draw for two donors, one aged 18 to 30 and one aged 80 or older. Paper-wide results and their limitations: Observed TCR beta diversity per million T cells fell roughly linearly with age, and a significant reduction was already apparent by age about 38. Since profiling was done on bulk unsorted PBMCs, naive and antigen-experienced compartments could not be conclusively compared. Donor CMV infection status was unknown, potentially confounding age-related changes in expanded clonotypes. Compared with the aged group, the long-lived group had more naive CD4+ T cells, fewer expanded clones and increased TCR diversity, suggesting age selection. Estimates of total diversity based on one million sequenced T cells were regarded as lower bounds and as underestimates. A strong correlation was found between observed TCR beta diversity and the percentage of naive T cells measured by flow cytometry.

The donors were roughly 39 Caucasian individuals from Russia, aged roughly 6 to 100 years, who were systemically healthy. Each donor gave approximately 9.3 milliliters of peripheral blood, collected into EDTA-treated Vacutainer tubes. PBMCs were isolated by Ficoll-Paque density-gradient centrifugation, with at least 7 million obtained per sample. Total RNA, at least 6 micrograms per sample, was extracted from PBMCs with Trizol reagent. The percentages of naive CD45RAhigh/CD27high T cells were determined by flow cytometry on a PBMC aliquot from every donor. This clonotype was picked up a small number of times. This clone's antigen is unknown. Qualities for individual bases were not recorded, and no much larger clone is one base off. Libraries were constructed by 5' RACE. Instrument on record: Illumina HiSeq 2500. A second PCR of about 7 to 12 cycles was performed with a sample-barcoded 5' primer and a J-beta primer mix. Each TCR beta cDNA molecule received a unique molecular identifier from a template-switch 5' adaptor carrying 12 random nucleotides. At least 3 million CDR3-containing paired-end reads were obtained from each sample. First-strand cDNA synthesis was performed from all RNA using the Mint cDNA synthesis kit, with priming by a TRBC-specific oligonucleotide. All cDNA was treated with uracil-DNA glycosylase and then went through a first 18-cycle PCR with the universal primers M1SS and BC2_uni_R. Regarding the original processing steps: Normalization of each sample was performed by random selection of 1 million high-quality reads, each carrying a distinct molecular identifier. Instead of being binned into consensus sequences, reads with shared molecular identifiers were discarded. MiTCR, set to a Q25 quality threshold and the strictest error-elimination algorithm, was used for CDR3 identification, clonotype clustering and error correction. Lower-bound total TCR beta diversity was estimated with a nonparametric unseen species model using Euler transformation. The public reads were reprocessed in TCRdb via fastp at Q25 and MiXCR, keeping in-frame beta chains. Each entry merges the rows of one CDR3 protein and shows their most common DNA and genes. V and J calls and clone size were set by TCRdb, not the authors. Counted in this sample were about 1.6 million distinct CDR3 sequences; roughly 32% of them appeared once. 11% of the sample goes to the ten largest clones.

CDR1 and CDR2, per the germline V gene, are MDHEN and SYDVKM. Including the terminal cysteine and phenylalanine, the CDR3 comprises 14 residues. CDR3 DNA is the only sequence kept; it has 42 bases, read in frame from the first base. V sheds 4 bases and J sheds 8 bases, leaving 17 bases between their ends. In this chain, TRBV28 is recombined with TRBJ1-2; TRBD1 might be the D gene, on 6 matching bases. The TCR sequence derives from a woman in her thirties in good health. Sequenced input: blood. The DNA sequence reads TGTGCCAGCAGTTCCCTAGTAACAGGGCACGGCTACACCTTC. Translation gives CASSSLVTGHGYTF.